A selection of T cell receptor beta chains follows, all from one sample in a study of blood T cell repertoires in COVID-19. The data were produced by immunoSEQ multiplex PCR, yet TCRdb's version contains in-frame clones alone and is incomplete. Of 170,000 or so clones listed, roughly 83% are singletons. The sample taken for sequencing was peripheral blood. The source of these receptors is a woman aged 40 to 50 with COVID-19, enrolled during active disease. Both conserved end residues are part of each CDR3. A D gene is named only where the DNA matches it firmly. Size values are once, few and many counts, or a class for expanded clones, and some rows have none.

>-|TRBJ2-4|-|TRBV28
CASSLYTDRKNIQYF
TGTGCCAGCAGTTTATACACGGACAGAAAAAACATTCAGTACTTC
>few|TRBJ2-3|TRBD2|TRBV6-4
CASGAGEADTQYF
TGTGCCAGTGGAGCGGGAGAAGCAGATACGCAGTATTTT
>few|TRBJ1-1|-|TRBV9
CASSVSGELHTEAFF
TGTGCCAGCAGCGTTTCAGGGGAATTGCACACTGAAGCTTTCTTT
>-|TRBJ1-2|-|TRBV19
CASSWQRGGYTF
TGTGCCAGTAGCTGGCAACGCGGTGGCTACACCTTC
>-|TRBJ2-3|TRBD1|TRBV19
CASTGTGGTDTQYF
TGTGCCAGTACCGGGACAGGGGGCACAGATACGCAGTATTTT
>-|TRBJ1-2|-|TRBV7-6
CASSLRGGGSYGYTF
TGTGCCAGCAGCTTAAGGGGCGGGGGAAGCTATGGCTACACCTTC
>once|TRBJ1-5|-|TRBV5-4
CASSVGTSGPQHF
TGTGCCAGCAGCGTCGGGACTTCTGGGCCCCAGCATTTT
>once|TRBJ2-7|TRBD1|TRBV11-2
CASSYDRGLYEQYF
TGTGCCAGCAGCTACGACAGGGGGCTCTACGAGCAGTACTTC
>-|TRBJ1-2|-|TRBV28
CASRGGAYGYTF
TGTGCCAGCAGGGGCGGGGCTTATGGCTACACCTTC
>-|TRBJ1-5|-|TRBV5-5
CASSTIPGLSQPQHF
TGTGCCAGCAGCACGATACCAGGTTTAAGCCAGCCCCAGCATTTT
>-|TRBJ1-2|-|TRBV7-9
CASSLSGGLLYGYTF
TGTGCCAGCAGCCTAAGCGGGGGTCTTCTCTATGGCTACACCTTC
>once|TRBJ1-1|-|TRBV5-6
CASSLAPGLLNTEAFF
TGTGCCAGCAGCTTGGCACCGGGACTCCTGAACACTGAAGCTTTCTTT